This TCR beta chain was captured in a study of T cell repertoires in aging, cancer and after chemotherapy. The overall study: Glioblastoma patients receiving temozolomide-based therapy gave paired samples before and after chemotherapy. General study findings and limits: Compared with age-matched healthy donors, untreated hematological or solid cancer patients showed higher blood TCR clonality. Across the chemotherapy interval, each cancer cohort showed higher median generation probability, suggesting thymic rebound.

This clonotype was counted between two and nine times. As yet, its antigen is unknown. Rearranged V-D-J TRB sequences were amplified with a mixed TRB-A/B primer pool. In TCRdb, the multiplex PCR reads were re-called with MiXCR into one record per CDR3 protein. The sample includes a few thousand distinct CDR3 sequences, approximately 18% of them seen just once. Amplification of TCR beta used genomic DNA extracted from peripheral blood. Unmatched junction bases numbered 9, after V lost 3 bases and J lost 9 bases. This CDR3 is built from 14 residues. The gene calls are TRBV12-3 or TRBV12-4 and TRBJ1-2, with TRBD1 matching over 8 bases. This clonotype originated in a human donor with a solid tumor. Input material: blood. The CDR3: CASSLGTGGLSYTF. The CDR3 nucleotides read TGTGCCAGCAGTTTGGGAACAGGGGGTTTGAGCTACACCTTC.